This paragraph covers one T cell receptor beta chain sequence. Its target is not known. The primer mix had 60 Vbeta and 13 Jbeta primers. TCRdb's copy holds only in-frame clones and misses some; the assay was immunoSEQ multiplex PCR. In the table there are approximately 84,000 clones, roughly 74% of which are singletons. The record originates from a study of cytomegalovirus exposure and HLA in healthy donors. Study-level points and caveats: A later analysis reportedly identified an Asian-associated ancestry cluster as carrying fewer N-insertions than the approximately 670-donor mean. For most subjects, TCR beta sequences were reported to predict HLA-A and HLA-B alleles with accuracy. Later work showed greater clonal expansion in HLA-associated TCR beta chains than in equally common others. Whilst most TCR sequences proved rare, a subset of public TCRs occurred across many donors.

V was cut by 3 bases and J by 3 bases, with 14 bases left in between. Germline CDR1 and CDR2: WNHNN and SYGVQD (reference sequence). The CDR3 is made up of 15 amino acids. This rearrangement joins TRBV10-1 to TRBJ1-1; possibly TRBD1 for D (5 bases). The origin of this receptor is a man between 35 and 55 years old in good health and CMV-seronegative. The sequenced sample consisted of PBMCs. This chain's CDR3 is CASSDRAIEDTEAFF. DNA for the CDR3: TGCGCCAGCAGTGACAGGGCCATTGAGGACACTGAAGCTTTCTTT.